This section outlines one T cell receptor beta chain sequence together with its context. These data belong to a study of blood T cell repertoires in COVID-19. Across the study: PBMCs, B-cell-depleted T cells, or T cells were the source of the cDNA or gDNA that made up the material.

The CDR3 consists of 19 residues. Germline CDR1 is MNHNS and CDR2 is SASEGT. V lost 4 bases to trimming and J lost 3 bases, with 25 bases between them. Sequenced by immunoSEQ multiplex PCR; TCRdb stores in-frame clones only, minus some. Here the sample spans roughly 250,000 clones, roughly 88% being singletons. Living in 25 or so US areas, the participants were between roughly 18 and 89 years of age. Sample: PBMCs or T cells enriched from blood (not recorded which). The clonotype comes from a middle-aged woman with acute COVID-19. The chain combines TRBV6-1 with TRBJ2-1, with D possibly being TRBD2 (7 bases). In nucleotides, the CDR3 is TGTGCCAGCAGTGGGCCCGAGGGGGGGGCCCTTCTCCTCTACAATGAGCAGTTCTTC. Translation gives CASSGPEGGALLLYNEQFF.